This passage covers 27 T cell receptor beta chains from one sample sequenced in a study of cytomegalovirus exposure and HLA in healthy donors. 60 Vbeta and 13 Jbeta primers were used in PCR. The table came from immunoSEQ multiplex PCR; TCRdb's copy has only in-frame clones and leaves some out. Here the sample spans roughly 250,000 clones, 84% being singletons. The sample taken for sequencing was PBMCs. All receptors derive from a woman between 35 and 50 years old in good health and CMV-seropositive.

CDR3: CAWRGGAPNTGELFF. In nucleotides, the CDR3 is TGTGCCTGGAGGGGGGGGGCCCCGAACACCGGGGAGCTGTTTTTT. This chain uses TRBV30 with TRBJ2-2; TRBD2 might be the D (7 bases). The CDR3 contains 15 residues. From germline, CDR1 is GTSNPN and CDR2 SVGIG (reference sequence). Trimming left V 3 bases short and J 0 bases short, with 11 bases between.

The chain joins TRBV9 to TRBJ2-3; possible D gene TRBD2, 6 bases. The germline CDR1 and CDR2 sequences are SGDLS and YYNGEE. The V end lost 6 bases, the J end lost 3 bases, and 14 bases lay between the germline ends. The CDR3 runs to 14 residues. The CDR3 reads CASNPGRGTDTQYF. The CDR3 DNA reads as TGTGCCAGCAACCCCGGTCGGGGGACAGATACGCAGTATTTT.

The CDR3 sequence: CASFRGRPPDTQYF. CDR3 DNA sequence: TGTGCCAGCTTTAGGGGAAGGCCCCCAGATACGCAGTATTTT. This chain uses TRBV5-6 with TRBJ2-3, with D perhaps matching TRBD1 (5 bases). The V gene lost 7 bases and the J gene lost 4 bases, with 16 bases spanning the gap. Germline loops: CDR1 SGHDT, CDR2 YYEEEE. There are 14 residues in the CDR3.

This clone was picked up one time. The J gene is TRBJ1-6, the V gene TRBV7-9; 7 bases are shared with TRBD1. The CDR3 is 14 residues long. CDR1 is SEHNR, CDR2 FQNEAQ, per germline (reference sequence). Trimming removed 4 bases from V and 9 bases from J; junction bases left unmatched: 6. CDR3 sequence: CASSSVRGSSPLHF. CDR3 nucleotide sequence: TGTGCCAGCAGCTCGGTCAGGGGGAGTTCACCCCTCCACTTT.

The chain combines TRBV2 with TRBJ2-3; TRBD2 matches 12 bases. Losses at the gene ends were 5 bases for V and 6 bases for J; bases not matched to a gene: 3. This CDR3 comprises 14 residues. Germline V lookup: CDR1 SNHLY, CDR2 FYNNEI. The CDR3 spells CASSPLAGGDTQYF. The CDR3 DNA reads as TGTGCCAGCAGTCCCCTAGCGGGAGGGGATACGCAGTATTTT. Drawing the rest from reference TRBV2 and TRBJ2-3, the complete variable domain is EPEVTQTPSHQVTQMGQEVILRCVPISNHLYFYWYRQILGQKVEFLVSFYNNEISEKSEIFDDQFSVERPDGSNFTLKIRSTKLEDSAMYFCASSPLAGGDTQYFGPGTRLTVL.

The chain employs TRBV30 and TRBJ2-1; possible D gene TRBD2, 5 bases. CDR3 length equals 14 residues. The V end lost 4 bases, the J end lost 8 bases, and 18 bases lay between the germline ends. CDR1 is GTSNPN, CDR2 SVGIG, per germline (reference sequence). CDR3 sequence: CAWTRASRFHEQFF. The DNA of the CDR3 is TGTGCCTGGACACGGGCTAGCCGCTTTCATGAGCAGTTCTTC. Supplemented by reference TRBV30 and TRBJ2-1, the full variable domain reads SQTIHQWPATLVQPVGSPLSLECTVEGTSNPNLYWYRQAAGRGLQLLFYSVGIGQISSEVPQNLSASRPQDRQFILSSKKLLLSDSGFYLCAWTRASRFHEQFFGPGTRLTVL.

The J gene is TRBJ2-3, the V gene TRBV7-2; unclear D gene. Trimming stripped 0 bases from V and 9 bases from J, with 10 bases between. This CDR3 comprises 13 residues. Germline assignment: CDR1 SGHTA and CDR2 FQGNSA. The CDR3 loop is CASSLADMKTQYF. In nucleotides, the CDR3 is TGTGCCAGCAGCTTAGCCGACATGAAGACGCAGTATTTT.

The chain combines TRBV19 with TRBJ1-5, with D hard to call. CDR3 length: 15 amino acids. CDR1 is LNHDA, CDR2 SQIVND, per germline (reference sequence). V lost 7 bases and J lost 5, with 18 bases in between. CDR3 DNA sequence: TGTGCCAGTACCTTAGACACCCTTCTCCATCAGCCCCAGCATTTT. Translated: CASTLDTLLHQPQHF.

The chain combines TRBV11-3 with TRBJ2-2; 7 nucleotides align to TRBD1. CDR1 SGHNT and CDR2 YENEEA come from the germline V gene. The length of the CDR3 is 13 residues. Losses at the gene ends were 4 bases for V and 16 bases for J; bases not matched to a gene: 12. The CDR3 here is CASSSTGAAPPFF. The CDR3 nucleotides read TGTGCCAGCAGCTCCACAGGGGCCGCGCCGCCGTTTTTT.

V usage is TRBV5-1 and J usage is TRBJ2-1; TRBD2 aligns across 14 bases. CDR1 is SGHRS, CDR2 YFSETQ, per germline. The CDR3 has 15 residues. Trimming cost V 7 bases and J 0 bases; bases outside gene matches: 0. The CDR3 reads CASGTSGSSYNEQFF. For the CDR3, the DNA is TGCGCCAGCGGGACTAGCGGGAGCTCCTACAATGAGCAGTTCTTC.

The V call is TRBV28, the J call TRBJ1-1, with 12 bases that match TRBD1. The CDR3 has 16 residues. Germline-derived CDR1 and CDR2 are MDHEN and SYDVKM. With V trimmed by 3 bases and J by 6 bases, 8 bases remained unmatched. Written as DNA, the CDR3 is TGTGCCAGCAGTTTTCCTCTCGGGACAGGGGGCTCTGAAGCTTTCTTT. It yields the protein CASSFPLGTGGSEAFF.

The V call is TRBV30, the J call TRBJ2-3; no clear D. V lost 0 bases and J 0 bases, leaving 7 bases between the germline ends. This CDR3 is built from 14 residues. Germline assignment: CDR1 GTSNPN and CDR2 SVGIG (reference sequence). The CDR3 nucleotides are TGTGCCTGGAGTGTGGGCAGGAGCACAGATACGCAGTATTTT. Translated: CAWSVGRSTDTQYF.

The genes are TRBV7-3 and TRBJ1-2; 9 bases are a match to TRBD1. The V and J ends lost 3 bases and 7 bases, in that order; junction bases with no gene match: 15. The germline V gene has CDR1 SGHTA and CDR2 FQGTGA. The CDR3 runs 17 residues. The CDR3 reads CASSFYGPGQGLSGYTF. In DNA form, the CDR3 reads TGTGCCAGCAGCTTTTACGGTCCGGGACAGGGATTGAGTGGCTACACCTTC.

This clone was picked up one time. V usage is TRBV5-1 and J usage is TRBJ1-6; the D gene is possibly TRBD1 (6 bases). Germline-derived CDR1 and CDR2 are SGHRS and YFSETQ. The CDR3 contains 13 residues. V lost 8 bases, J lost 15 bases, and 21 bases lay in between. CDR3 in DNA: TGCGCCAGTCGGGACAACGTTCCCCAGGGCCTCCACTTT. This codes for CASRDNVPQGLHF.

The chain recombines TRBV30 with TRBJ2-2; 8 bases are shared with TRBD1. Per the germline V gene, CDR1 is GTSNPN and CDR2 is SVGIG (reference sequence). Trimming took 3 bases from V and 4 from J; bases not matched to a gene: 7. The CDR3 covers 15 residues. The CDR3 is CAWSDNTGGTGELFF. CDR3 coding DNA: TGTGCCTGGAGCGATAATACAGGGGGCACCGGGGAGCTGTTTTTT.

The rearrangement links TRBV5-6 to TRBJ1-1; weak D call: TRBD1 (5 bases). Per the germline V gene, CDR1 is SGHDT and CDR2 is YYEEEE. The ends were cut back, 0 bases at V and 1 base at J, with 10 bases in the middle. The CDR3 spans 15 residues. The CDR3 nucleotides read TGTGCCAGCAGCTTGGACAGAACAGGGAACACTGAAGCTTTCTTT. Translation: CASSLDRTGNTEAFF.

The chain has TRBV11-3 and TRBJ1-2; the match to TRBD1 covers 7 bases. The CDR3 covers 13 residues. V was pared by 6 bases and J by 5 bases, with 6 bases of the junction left unmatched. The V gene's germline CDR1 is SGHNT and CDR2 YENEEA. The CDR3 loop reads CASSYSGGYGYTF. As DNA, the CDR3 is TGTGCCAGCAGTTACTCAGGGGGGTATGGCTACACCTTC.

CDR3 loop: CSAGRGEQYF. The CDR3 region has the DNA TGCAGTGCTGGTAGGGGCGAGCAGTACTTC. The rearrangement joins TRBV20-1 to TRBJ2-7; tentatively, D is TRBD1 (5 bases). V lost 5 bases, J lost 6 bases, and 8 bases lay in between. Germline values: CDR1 DFQATT, CDR2 SNEGSKA (reference sequence). The CDR3 runs 10 residues.

Details on this clone: This sample includes further DNA sequences coding for the same CDR3. The chain links TRBV4-3 to TRBJ2-7, with D possibly being TRBD2 (5 bases). Trimming removed 0 bases from V and 7 bases from J, with 7 bases in between. Germline V CDR1 and CDR2: LGHNA, YSLEER. The CDR3 is 12 amino acids. CDR3 nucleotide sequence: TGCGCCAGCAGCCAAGATAGAGGGGAGCAGTACTTC. Encoded protein: CASSQDRGEQYF.

The J gene is TRBJ2-1, the V gene TRBV9; 11 nucleotides line up with TRBD1. The CDR3 has 18 amino acids. Looked up from germline, CDR1 is SGDLS and CDR2 is YYNGEE. V was clipped by 4 bases and J by 2 bases; unmatched bases: 11. The CDR3 region is CASSRPEGTGGTYNEQFF. In DNA, the CDR3 is TGTGCCAGCAGCAGACCCGAGGGGACAGGGGGGACCTACAATGAGCAGTTCTTC.

The sample holds a few counts of this clone. The V gene is TRBV7-9, the J gene TRBJ1-2; D might be TRBD1 (6 bases). Germline V lookup: CDR1 SEHNR, CDR2 FQNEAQ (reference sequence). Trimming left V 5 bases short and J 4 bases short, with 23 bases between. CDR3 length equals 17 residues. CDR3 coding DNA: TGTGCCAGCAGCCCGCGACGCACAGGGCCCTCTGGCTATGGCTACACCTTC. Amino acid sequence: CASSPRRTGPSGYGYTF.

This clone was counted only a few times. The chain has TRBV18 and TRBJ2-1; 7 bases map to TRBD1. V dropped 3 bases and J dropped 3; count of bases not matched to a gene: 2. Germline V gives CDR1 KGHSH, CDR2 LQKENI. The CDR3 totals 14 residues. The CDR3 sequence: CASSPGQFYNEQFF. The DNA of the CDR3 is TGTGCCAGCTCACCGGGACAGTTCTACAATGAGCAGTTCTTC.

This clone was seen more than once but under ten times. The chain couples TRBV7-2 to TRBJ1-1; weak D call: TRBD1 (6 bases). The CDR3 consists of 15 residues. CDR1 and CDR2 (germline): SGHTA, FQGNSA. V dropped 5 bases and J dropped 1 base, with 14 bases sitting between them. The CDR3 nucleotides are TGTGCCAGCAGCCCGGGGGGACAACGGAACACTGAAGCTTTCTTT. It specifies CASSPGGQRNTEAFF.

J is TRBJ2-6 and V is TRBV25-1; 12 bases match TRBD2. CDR1 and CDR2 (germline): MGHDK, SYGVNS. V dropped 4 bases and J dropped 0; count of bases not matched to a gene: 4. The CDR3 length is 18 residues. As DNA, the CDR3 is TGTGCCAGCAGTGGGGGACTAGCGGGCCTCTCTGGGGCCAACGTCCTGACTTTC. It yields the protein CASSGGLAGLSGANVLTF. Full variable domain (missing parts from reference TRBV25-1 and TRBJ2-6): EADIYQTPRYLVIGTGKKITLECSQTMGHDKMYWYQQDPGMELHLIHYSYGVNSTEKGDLSSESTVSRIRTEHFPLTLESARPSHTSQYLCASSGGLAGLSGANVLTFGAGSRLTVL.

The J gene is TRBJ2-7, the V gene TRBV29-1, with D possibly TRBD2 on 5 matching bases. V was trimmed by 4 bases and J by 7 bases, leaving 23 bases between them. Germline CDR1 SQVTM, CDR2 ANQGSEA. The CDR3 sequence is 15 residues long. The CDR3 region is CSVAPLRDTSKEQYF. CDR3 DNA: TGCAGCGTTGCCCCCTTGAGGGATACAAGTAAAGAGCAGTACTTC.

This chain joins TRBV5-1 and TRBJ1-3; D perhaps matches TRBD1 (6 bases). Germline V CDR1 and CDR2: SGHRS, YFSETQ. V shed 4 bases and J shed 4 bases, with 6 bases lying between them. The CDR3 covers 12 residues. Written as DNA, the CDR3 is TGCGCCAGCAGCACAGGGGGAAACACCATATATTTT. It yields the protein CASSTGGNTIYF. The full variable domain, with the rest looked up from reference TRBV5-1 and TRBJ1-3, is KAGVTQTPRYLIKTRGQQVTLSCSPISGHRSVSWYQQTPGQGLQFLFEYFSETQRNKGNFPGRFSGRQFSNSRSEMNVSTLELGDSALYLCASSTGGNTIYFGEGSWLTVV.

This clone was detected a few times. This chain links TRBV7-9 with TRBJ2-7, with D hard to call. The CDR3 covers 13 residues. Trimming removed 5 bases from V and 4 bases from J, with 12 bases in between. Germline V gene sequence: CDR1 SEHNR, CDR2 FQNEAQ (reference sequence). Here the CDR3 reads CASSNTVGYEQYF. CDR3 sequence (DNA): TGTGCCAGCAGCAACACGGTCGGGTACGAGCAGTACTTC. Together with reference TRBV7-9 and TRBJ2-7, the CDR3 gives the full variable domain: DTGVSQNPRHKITKRGQNVTFRCDPISEHNRLYWYRQTLGQGPEFLTYFQNEAQLEKSRLLSDRFSAERPKGSFSTLEIQRTEQGDSAMYLCASSNTVGYEQYFGPGTRLTVT.